The rows below give T cell receptor beta chains drawn from one sample of a study of CD8+CD57+ T cells in acquired aplastic anemia. From the reads, TCRdb called clonotypes with MiXCR, one entry per CDR3 protein. Here the sample spans about 180,000 distinct CDR3 sequences, less than 55% being singletons. The sequenced material came from sorted CD4+, CD8+, or CD8+CD57+ T cells (not recorded which) from PBMCs. The receptor source for this set is a human donor in good health. Both conserved end residues are part of each CDR3. The D gene is left open where the match is weak. Clone size is given for some rows only: seen once, a few or many times, or a class if the clone is expanded.

j_call,v_call,d_call,clone_size,cdr3_aa,cdr3_nt
TRBJ2-2,TRBV2,-,many,CASSGRSNTGELFF,TGTGCCAGCAGTGGCAGATCGAACACCGGGGAGCTGTTTTTT
TRBJ1-1,TRBV12-3/TRBV12-4,TRBD1,few,CASSRPGGYTEAFF,TGTGCCAGCAGTCGCCCAGGGGGGTACACTGAAGCTTTCTTT
TRBJ2-1,TRBV20-1,TRBD1,few,CSNRGRSYNEQFF,TGCAGTAACAGGGGTCGCTCCTACAATGAGCAGTTCTTC
TRBJ2-7,TRBV20-1,TRBD2,few,CSARPPTSVGDEQYF,TGCAGTGCTAGACCACCGACTAGCGTCGGGGACGAGCAGTACTTC
TRBJ2-3,TRBV12-3/TRBV12-4,-,many,CASSFSLRFSTDTQYF,TGTGCCAGCAGTTTTTCTCTTCGCTTTAGCACAGATACGCAGTATTTT
TRBJ2-3,TRBV7-9,-,many,CASSLGGKDTQYF,TGTGCCAGCAGCTTAGGGGGGAAAGATACGCAGTATTTT
TRBJ1-2,TRBV27,-,-,CASGSGHSYGYTF,TGTGCCAGTGGAAGCGGACACTCATATGGCTACACCTTC
TRBJ2-7,TRBV7-2,-,-,CASSPDGQGPTREYF,TGTGCCAGCAGCCCCGATGGCCAGGGTCCTACGAGGGAGTACTTC
TRBJ2-7,TRBV10-2,-,many,CASTGRAYEQYF,TGCGCCAGCACGGGCAGAGCCTACGAGCAGTACTTC
TRBJ2-7,TRBV29-1,-,-,CSVTADEQYF,TGCAGCGTGACAGCGGACGAGCAGTACTTC
TRBJ2-3,TRBV18,-,few,CASSPSSSTDTQYF,TGTGCCAGCTCACCATCATCTAGCACAGATACGCAGTATTTT
TRBJ2-5,TRBV5-6,-,many,CASSLVDTTLQETQYF,TGTGCCAGCAGCTTGGTTGACACTACCCTCCAAGAGACCCAGTACTTC
TRBJ1-5,TRBV4-1,TRBD1,-,CASSPTGPWIQPQHF,TGCGCCAGCAGCCCGACAGGGCCTTGGATTCAGCCCCAGCATTTT
TRBJ1-5,TRBV19,-,-,CASSVENNQPQHF,TGTGCCAGTAGTGTCGAAAACAATCAGCCCCAGCATTTT
TRBJ2-7,TRBV15,TRBD1,few,CATGTGRYEQYF,TGTGCCACCGGGACAGGGCGCTACGAGCAGTACTTC